This section outlines one T cell receptor (beta chain) sequence together with its context. Antigen: not known. The record originates from a study of cytomegalovirus exposure and HLA in healthy donors. Whole-study results and caveats: TCR beta V- and J-gene trimming, according to a later analysis, was linked to a missense DCLRE1C variant. Among TCR beta chains, those listed as cytomegalovirus-associated numbered over 150.

PCR used 60 Vbeta primers and 13 Jbeta primers. Generated by immunoSEQ multiplex PCR, the TCRdb table keeps only in-frame clones and is missing some. The sample lists tens of thousands of clones, more than 50% occurring once. The sequence was collected from a woman in her 40s in good health and CMV-seropositive. The specimen was PBMCs.

The CDR3 sequence: CASSLRESEQYF. Written as DNA, the CDR3 is TGTGCCAGCAGCTTAAGGGAGTCCGAGCAGTACTTC. The chain is built from TRBV7-9 and TRBJ2-7; a weak D match, TRBD2 (5 bases). Per germline, CDR1 SEHNR and CDR2 FQNEAQ (reference sequence). The CDR3 spans 12 residues. With 2 bases removed from V and 6 bases from J, the gap between germline ends came to 8 bases.